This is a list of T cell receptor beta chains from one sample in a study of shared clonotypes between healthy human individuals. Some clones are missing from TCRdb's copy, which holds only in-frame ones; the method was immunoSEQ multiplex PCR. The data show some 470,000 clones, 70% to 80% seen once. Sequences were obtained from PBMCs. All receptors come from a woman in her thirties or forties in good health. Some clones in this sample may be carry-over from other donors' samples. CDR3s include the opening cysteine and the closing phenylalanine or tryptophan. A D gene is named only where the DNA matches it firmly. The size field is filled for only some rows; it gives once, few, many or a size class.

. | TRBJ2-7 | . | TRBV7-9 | TGTGCCAGCAGCTTAGCCTCAAGACAGGGAGGGCGACACGAGCAGTACTTC | CASSLASRQGGRHEQYF
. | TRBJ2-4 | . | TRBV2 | TGTGCCAGCACCTGGATCCCCCGATTCAAAAACATTCAGTACTTC | CASTWIPRFKNIQYF
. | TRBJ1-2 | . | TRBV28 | TGTGCCAGCCGTCCTGGGGGCGACTATGGCTACACCTTC | CASRPGGDYGYTF
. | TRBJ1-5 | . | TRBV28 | TGTGCCAGCAGTCGGGGGTGGGGGGCGGATTGGGGCAATCAGCCCCAGCATTTT | CASSRGWGADWGNQPQHF
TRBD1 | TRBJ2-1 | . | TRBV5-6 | TGTGCCAGCAGCTGGACAGGGTACAATGAGCAGTTCTTC | CASSWTGYNEQFF
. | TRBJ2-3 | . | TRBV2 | TGTGCCAGCAGTGACTATGGACCAGATACGCAGTATTTT | CASSDYGPDTQYF
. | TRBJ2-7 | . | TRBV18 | TGTGCCAGCTCACCACCGAGTACCTACGAGCAGTACTTC | CASSPPSTYEQYF
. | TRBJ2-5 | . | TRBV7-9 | TGTGCCAGCAGCTTCCTAGCGTTTGGAGAGACCCAGTACTTC | CASSFLAFGETQYF
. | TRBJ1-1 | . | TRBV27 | TGTGCCAGCAGTTTATCTAGGCACACTGAAGCTTTCTTT | CASSLSRHTEAFF
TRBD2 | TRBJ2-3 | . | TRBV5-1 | TGCGCCAGCACAACTAGCGGGAGTCGGCCAGATACGCAGTATTTT | CASTTSGSRPDTQYF
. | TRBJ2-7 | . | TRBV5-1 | TGCGCCAGCAGCTTGGGCGCGGGAAGCTCCTACGAGCAGTACTTC | CASSLGAGSSYEQYF
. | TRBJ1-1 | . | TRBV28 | TGTGCCAGCAGTCCAACTCTTGGGACACCCCGTGGAACTGAAGCTTTCTTT | CASSPTLGTPRGTEAFF
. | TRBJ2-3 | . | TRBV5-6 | TGTGCCAGCAGCTTGGAGGTGGGAGTCGGCACAGATACGCAGTATTTT | CASSLEVGVGTDTQYF
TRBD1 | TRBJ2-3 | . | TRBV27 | TGTGCCAGCACCGGCCGTAGGGACAGGGGTACCTATCAGGTGTATTTT | CASTGRRDRGTYQVYF
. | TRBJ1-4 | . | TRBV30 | TGTGCCTGGAGTTGGGAGTCTGGAACTAATGAAAAACTGTTTTTT | CAWSWESGTNEKLFF
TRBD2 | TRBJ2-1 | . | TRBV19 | TGTGCCAGTAGTATCCCTAGCGGGAGTGCCAATGAGCAGTTCTTC | CASSIPSGSANEQFF
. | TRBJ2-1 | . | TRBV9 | TGTGCCAGCAGCGTAGGGTCCGGGATTAATGAGCAGTTCTTC | CASSVGSGINEQFF
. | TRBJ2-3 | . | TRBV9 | TGTGCCAGCAGCGCCAAAGGGCCCGTTAAGGATACGCAGTATTTT | CASSAKGPVKDTQYF
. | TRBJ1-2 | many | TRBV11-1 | TGTGCCAGCAGCCAAGGGGGCTATGGCTACACCTTC | CASSQGGYGYTF
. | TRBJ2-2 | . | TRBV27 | TGTGCCAGCAGTTCCGGGGCAGGGGTCACCGGGGAGCTGTTTTTT | CASSSGAGVTGELFF
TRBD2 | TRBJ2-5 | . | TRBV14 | TGTGCCAGCAGCCAACGGGGGACGGGGGGCCAAGAGACCCAGTACTTC | CASSQRGTGGQETQYF
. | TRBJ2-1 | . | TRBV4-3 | TGCGCCAGCAGCCAACTTCTCGACAATGAGCAGTTCTTC | CASSQLLDNEQFF
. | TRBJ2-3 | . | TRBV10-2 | TGCGCCAGCTCCGAGGTGGGGTGGGCCATTACGCAGTATTTT | CASSEVGWAITQYF
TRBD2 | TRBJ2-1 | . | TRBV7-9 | TGTGCCAGCAGCCGGGGACTAGCGGCTGCAATTGAGCAGTTCTTC | CASSRGLAAAIEQFF
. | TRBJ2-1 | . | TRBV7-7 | TGTGCTAGCAGTCTTAGCGGATCCTACAATGAGCAGTTCTTC | CASSLSGSYNEQFF
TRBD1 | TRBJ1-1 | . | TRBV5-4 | TGTGCCAGCACCTCGACAGGGGTCACCCCTGAAGCTTTCTTT | CASTSTGVTPEAFF
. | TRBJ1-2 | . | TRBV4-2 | TGTGCCAGCAGCCAAGAGAGGGATACTAACTATGGCTACACCTTC | CASSQERDTNYGYTF
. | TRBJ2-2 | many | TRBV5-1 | TGCGCCAGCAGCTTGGCGTTGGGTGGCACCGGGGAGCTGTTTTTT | CASSLALGGTGELFF
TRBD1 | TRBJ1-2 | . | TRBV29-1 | TGCAGCGTTGAGGGACAGGGGGCGCGTTTGAATGGCTACACCTTC | CSVEGQGARLNGYTF
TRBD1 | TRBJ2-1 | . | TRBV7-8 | TGTGCCAGCAGCGTAAGGACAGGGATGCACTACAATGAGCAGTTCTTC | CASSVRTGMHYNEQFF
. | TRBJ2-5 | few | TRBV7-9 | TGTGCCAGTAGCTTAGACGTTTTACAGGCCCAGTACTTC | CASSLDVLQAQYF
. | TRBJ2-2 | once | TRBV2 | TGTGCCAGCATAGGGCAGACGAACACCGGGGAGCTGTTTTTT | CASIGQTNTGELFF
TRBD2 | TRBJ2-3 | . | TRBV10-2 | TGCGCCAGCAGGGCAAGACTAGCGGAGGGGCGGAATACGCAGTATTTT | CASRARLAEGRNTQYF
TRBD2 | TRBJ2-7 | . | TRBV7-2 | TGTGCCAGCAGCTTAAGGCGGGAGCGATTCGAGCAGTACTTC | CASSLRRERFEQYF
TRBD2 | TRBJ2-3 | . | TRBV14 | TGTGCCAGCAGCCAAGTCCCGGGAGGGCGAGATACGCAGTATTTT | CASSQVPGGRDTQYF
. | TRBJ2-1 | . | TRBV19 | TGTGCCAGTAGTATAGGACACAACAATGAGCAGTTCTTC | CASSIGHNNEQFF
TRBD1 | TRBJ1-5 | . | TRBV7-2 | TGTGCCAGCAGCACCGGGACAGGGCTCAATCAGCCCCAGCATTTT | CASSTGTGLNQPQHF
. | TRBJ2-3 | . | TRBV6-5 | TGTGCCAGCAGTCACCCTGATACGCAGTATTTT | CASSHPDTQYF
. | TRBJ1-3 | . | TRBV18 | TGTGCCAGCTCACCTGATACTCCCGGAAACACCATATATTTT | CASSPDTPGNTIYF
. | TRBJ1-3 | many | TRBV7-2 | TGTGCCAGCAGCGTCGACTCTCGGACTGGAAACACCATATATTTT | CASSVDSRTGNTIYF
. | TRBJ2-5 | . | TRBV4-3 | TGCGCCAGCAGCCAGCACGCTATTCAAGAGACCCAGTACTTC | CASSQHAIQETQYF
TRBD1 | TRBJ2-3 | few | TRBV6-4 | TGTGCCAGCAGTGATTCGGACAGGGAGCACACAGATACGCAGTATTTT | CASSDSDREHTDTQYF
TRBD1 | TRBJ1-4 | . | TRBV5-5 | TGTGCCAGCAGCTGGGACAGGGGGGGTGAAAAACTGTTTTTT | CASSWDRGGEKLFF
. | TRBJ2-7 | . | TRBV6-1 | TGTGCCAGCACGACAGAGACCTACGAGCAGTACTTC | CASTTETYEQYF
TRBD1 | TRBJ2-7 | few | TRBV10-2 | TGCGCCAGCAGTGAGCCTGGGACAGGGGGGAGGTACGAGCAGTACTTC | CASSEPGTGGRYEQYF
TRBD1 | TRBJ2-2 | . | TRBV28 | TGTGCCAGCAGTTTCCCCGCCTTAAGGACAGGGTCCACCGGGGAGCTGTTTTTT | CASSFPALRTGSTGELFF
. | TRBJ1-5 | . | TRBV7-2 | TGTGCCAGCAGCTATTCGGGAAGCAATCAGCCCCAGCATTTT | CASSYSGSNQPQHF